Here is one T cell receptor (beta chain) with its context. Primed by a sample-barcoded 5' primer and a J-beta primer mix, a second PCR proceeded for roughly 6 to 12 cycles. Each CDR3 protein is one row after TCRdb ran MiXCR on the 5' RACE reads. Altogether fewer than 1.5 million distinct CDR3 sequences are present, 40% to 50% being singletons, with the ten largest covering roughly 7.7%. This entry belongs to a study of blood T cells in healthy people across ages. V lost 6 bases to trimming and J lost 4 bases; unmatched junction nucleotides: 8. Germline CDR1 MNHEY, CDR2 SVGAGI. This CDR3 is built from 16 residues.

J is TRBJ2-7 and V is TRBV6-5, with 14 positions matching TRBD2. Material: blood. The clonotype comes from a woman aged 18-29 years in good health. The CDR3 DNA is TGTGCCAGCAGGAGATCGGGACTAGCGGGAGTGTACGAGCAGTACTTC. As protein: CASRRSGLAGVYEQYF.